The next 22 T cell receptor beta chains were all read from a single sample in a study of beta chain features in type 1 diabetes. Expressed TCRB transcripts were sequenced because the entire RNA isolate underwent reverse transcription. Some clones are missing from TCRdb's copy, which holds only in-frame ones; the method was immunoSEQ multiplex PCR. This sample yields 120,000 to 150,000 clones, of which roughly 48% are seen a single time; under 0.45% belongs to the top ten. Sequenced input: Tregs from blood. These receptors came from a young man in good health.

The table lists this clone with a few counts. V is TRBV28 and J is TRBJ1-1; 9 bases fit TRBD1. V lost 2 bases to trimming and J lost 4 bases; unmatched junction nucleotides: 5. This CDR3 contains 15 residues. The germline V gene has CDR1 MDHEN and CDR2 SYDVKM. This chain's CDR3 is CASSLGDRVSTEAFF. CDR3 in DNA: TGTGCCAGCAGTTTAGGGGACAGGGTTTCCACTGAAGCTTTCTTT.

The genes are TRBV5-1 and TRBJ2-7; tentatively, D is TRBD1 (6 bases). Germline CDR1 reads SGHRS; CDR2 reads YFSETQ. Trimming took 8 bases from V and 1 from J, leaving 13 bases between them. CDR3 length: 13 residues. The CDR3 DNA reads as TGCGCCAGTAGAGGGACATCTTCCTACGAGCAGTACTTC. The encoded protein is CASRGTSSYEQYF. Full variable domain (missing parts from reference TRBV5-1 and TRBJ2-7): KAGVTQTPRYLIKTRGQQVTLSCSPISGHRSVSWYQQTPGQGLQFLFEYFSETQRNKGNFPGRFSGRQFSNSRSEMNVSTLELGDSALYLCASRGTSSYEQYFGPGTRLTVT.

The genes are TRBV25-1 and TRBJ2-5; 7 nucleotides align to TRBD1. With V trimmed by 1 base and J by 5 bases, 7 bases remained unmatched. The CDR3 runs to 15 residues. Germline assignment: CDR1 MGHDK and CDR2 SYGVNS. The CDR3 coding sequence is TGTGCCAGCAGTGAATTTGGGACAGCTCGTGAGACCCAGTACTTC. This encodes CASSEFGTARETQYF.

The chain couples TRBV2 to TRBJ2-3; possibly TRBD1 for D (6 bases). CDR1 is SNHLY and CDR2 is FYNNEI in the germline V gene. Trimming took 4 bases from V and 0 from J, leaving 11 bases between them. The CDR3 loop spans 15 amino acids. The CDR3: CASSVGQPSTDTQYF. CDR3 nucleotides: TGTGCCAGCAGTGTAGGACAGCCAAGCACAGATACGCAGTATTTT.

V usage is TRBV5-1 and J usage is TRBJ2-7, with 8 bases matching TRBD2. CDR1 is SGHRS, CDR2 YFSETQ, per germline. This CDR3 is 14 amino acids long. Losses at the gene ends were 4 bases for V and 0 bases for J; bases not matched to a gene: 3. The CDR3 nucleotides are TGCGCCAGCAGCCCACTAGCGGACTCCTACGAGCAGTACTTC. Protein sequence: CASSPLADSYEQYF.

The chain couples TRBV18 to TRBJ2-7, with TRBD1 identical over 7 bases. Germline trimming cut 3 bases from V and 4 bases from J; bases unmatched to any gene: 12. CDR3 length: 16 amino acids. CDR1 and CDR2 (germline): KGHSH, LQKENI. This CDR3 reads CASSPQLTRDRYEQYF. CDR3 DNA: TGTGCCAGCTCACCGCAACTAACCCGGGACAGATACGAGCAGTACTTC.

This clone was counted between two and nine times. This chain connects TRBV7-2 to TRBJ1-6; D uncertain. This CDR3 contains 13 residues. The germline CDR1 and CDR2 sequences are SGHTA and FQGNSA. V lost 5 bases to trimming and J lost 9 bases, with 11 bases between them. DNA for the CDR3: TGTGCCAGCAGCCCAAGGAGTGTTTCACCCCTCCACTTT. Translated: CASSPRSVSPLHF.

V and J are TRBV20-1 and TRBJ1-1; the D gene is possibly TRBD1 (6 bases). This CDR3 is built from 11 residues. Trimming took 6 bases from V and 11 from J, leaving 16 bases between them. The germline V gene encodes CDR1 DFQATT and CDR2 SNEGSKA (reference sequence). The CDR3 DNA reads as TGCAGTGCCCCCTTACAGGGTATTGCTTTCTTT. Translated: CSAPLQGIAFF.

The V gene is TRBV5-4, the J gene TRBJ2-5; TRBD1 is a possible D gene (5 bases). V was trimmed by 5 bases and J by 1 base, leaving 12 bases between them. Germline values: CDR1 SGHNT, CDR2 YYREEE (reference sequence). This CDR3 has 14 amino acids. The CDR3: CASSSQGIQETQYF. Here the CDR3 DNA reads TGTGCCAGCAGTTCTCAGGGTATCCAAGAGACCCAGTACTTC.

The chain is built from TRBV28 and TRBJ1-2; TRBD1 matches 9 bases. Germline assignment: CDR1 MDHEN and CDR2 SYDVKM. CDR3 size: 15 residues. Losses at the gene ends were 4 bases for V and 4 bases for J; bases not matched to a gene: 7. The CDR3 reads CASSSRTGELYGYTF. The CDR3 nucleotides are TGTGCCAGCAGTTCCCGGACAGGGGAACTCTATGGCTACACCTTC.

In this sample, this clone turned up a few times. This chain uses TRBV5-1 with TRBJ1-3; D possibly corresponds to TRBD1 (6 bases). V was shortened by 2 bases and J by 8 bases, with 23 bases between the two germline ends. The germline CDR1 and CDR2 sequences are SGHRS and YFSETQ. This CDR3 spans 17 amino acids. In nucleotides, the CDR3 is TGCGCCAGCAGCTTAGATACACAGGGTAACAACGTGGACACCATATATTTT. This sequence encodes CASSLDTQGNNVDTIYF.

The rearrangement uses TRBV7-2 and TRBJ1-5, with no clear D. Germline CDR1 and CDR2: SGHTA and FQGNSA. Trimming stripped 5 bases from V and 4 bases from J, with 12 bases between. This CDR3 spans 14 amino acids. This CDR3 reads CASSMRSVNQPQHF. The CDR3 DNA is TGTGCCAGCAGCATGAGGTCCGTAAATCAGCCCCAGCATTTT.

V gene TRBV6-5 combines with J gene TRBJ1-2; 9 nucleotides match TRBD1. This CDR3 has 15 amino acids. J was trimmed by 4 bases and V by 8 bases; bases with no gene match: 11. The germline V gene encodes CDR1 MNHEY and CDR2 SVGAGI. The CDR3, as DNA: TGTGCCAGCTCACAACAGGGGGCGCGGGGCTATGGCTACACCTTC. This gives the protein CASSQQGARGYGYTF.

This clone was observed a handful of times. This chain connects TRBV6-6 to TRBJ2-5; D not certain. The J call is in doubt because the DNA end fits TRBJ2-7 better. The germline V gene encodes CDR1 MNHNY and CDR2 SVGAGI (reference sequence). This CDR3 comprises 11 residues. In DNA form, the CDR3 reads TGTGCCAGCAGCCTCACCTACGAGCAGTACTTC. It yields the protein CASSLTYEQYF.

V is TRBV7-9 and J is TRBJ2-5, with D tentatively TRBD2 (5 bases). Trimming removed 5 bases from V and 7 bases from J, with 14 bases in between. Per the germline V gene, CDR1 is SEHNR and CDR2 is FQNEAQ (reference sequence). The CDR3 is 13 residues long. The CDR3 spells CASSDWNEGTQYF. CDR3 nucleotides: TGTGCCAGCAGCGATTGGAACGAGGGGACCCAGTACTTC.

The CDR3 is CAISVDKNTEAFF. DNA of the CDR3: TGTGCCATCAGTGTGGACAAGAACACTGAAGCTTTCTTT. The chain recombines TRBV10-3 with TRBJ1-1, with TRBD1 as a possible D gene (5 bases). Trimming shortened V by 4 bases and J by 1 base, and 7 bases separated the two germline ends. This CDR3 spans 13 amino acids. Germline CDR1 and CDR2: ENHRY and SYGVKD.

This chain uses TRBV6-1 with TRBJ2-2, with a weak D call TRBD2 (5 bases). CDR1 and CDR2 from the germline V gene are MNHNS and SASEGT. The ends were cut back, 11 bases at V and 3 bases at J, with 16 bases in the middle. The CDR3 sequence is 14 residues long. The CDR3 DNA follows: TGTGCCCACCGGGATAGCCTAGACACCGGGGAGCTGTTTTTT. Translating gives CAHRDSLDTGELFF.

V gene TRBV5-6 combines with J gene TRBJ2-2, with 7 bases identical to TRBD2. Germline-derived CDR1 and CDR2 are SGHDT and YYEEEE. Trimming cost V 2 bases and J 4 bases; bases outside gene matches: 5. The CDR3 extends over 15 amino acids. CDR3 DNA: TGTGCCAGCAGCTTTAGCGGGCGGATCACCGGGGAGCTGTTTTTT. It translates to CASSFSGRITGELFF.

The chain recombines TRBV9 with TRBJ2-1; 10 nucleotides align to TRBD2. CDR3 length equals 16 residues. J gave up 4 bases and V 1 base, and 5 bases lay outside the gene matches. Per germline, CDR1 SGDLS and CDR2 YYNGEE. CDR3 amino acids: CASSVQASGGYNEQFF. The CDR3, as DNA: TGTGCCAGCAGCGTACAGGCTAGCGGGGGTTACAATGAGCAGTTCTTC.

The rearrangement joins TRBV7-9 to TRBJ2-1; 10 bases agree with TRBD1. The V and J ends lost 4 bases and 2 bases, in that order; junction bases with no gene match: 14. CDR1 and CDR2 (germline): SEHNR, FQNEAQ (reference sequence). The CDR3 is 19 amino acids. The CDR3 loop is CASSWPGQGPLLAYNEQFF. In DNA form, the CDR3 reads TGTGCCAGCAGCTGGCCGGGACAGGGGCCCCTATTAGCCTACAATGAGCAGTTCTTC. The full variable domain, completed using reference TRBV7-9 and TRBJ2-1, is DTGVSQNPRHKITKRGQNVTFRCDPISEHNRLYWYRQTLGQGPEFLTYFQNEAQLEKSRLLSDRFSAERPKGSFSTLEIQRTEQGDSAMYLCASSWPGQGPLLAYNEQFFGPGTRLTVL.

The V call is TRBV28, the J call TRBJ2-5; TRBD2 is a possible D gene (5 bases). The CDR3 extends over 17 amino acids. Germline CDR1 reads MDHEN; CDR2 reads SYDVKM. Trimming took off 3 bases at V and 10 bases at J, with 27 bases between the two ends. The CDR3 loop reads CASSFGGFPRSSSGQYF. DNA of the CDR3: TGTGCCAGCAGTTTTGGAGGTTTTCCTCGATCAAGCAGTGGCCAGTACTTC.

The table lists this clone with a few counts. This chain uses TRBV28 with TRBJ1-2, with TRBD1 matching over 8 bases. This CDR3 spans 16 amino acids. Germline V gene sequence: CDR1 MDHEN, CDR2 SYDVKM. Trimming at V came to 6 bases and at J to 2 bases, leaving 11 bases not matched to a gene. The DNA of the CDR3 is TGTGCCAGCAGCGAGTGGGGCAGGGGGCTGAACTATGGCTACACCTTC. Amino acid sequence: CASSEWGRGLNYGYTF.